Below are 4 T cell receptor beta chains sequenced from a single sample in a study of OX40 agonist ivuxolimab in advanced cancers. Clones were read by immunoSEQ multiplex PCR, and TCRdb kept only the in-frame ones, dropping some. The table includes tens of thousands of clones, 75% to 95% detected once. The source material was CD4+ or CD8+ T cells sorted from blood, sampled in a trial of the OX40 agonist ivuxolimab. The receptors come from an adult with an advanced solid tumor such as melanoma, head and neck, liver or kidney cancer.

This chain connects TRBV11-2 to TRBJ2-1; no definite D call. This CDR3 spans 12 amino acids. The V end was cut by 4 bases, the J end by 6 bases, with 7 bases between. The germline V gene has CDR1 SGHAT and CDR2 FQNNGV. In nucleotides, the CDR3 is TGTGCCAGCAGCTACCAAACCAATGAGCAGTTCTTC. This sequence encodes CASSYQTNEQFF. Full variable domain (rest looked up from reference TRBV11-2 and TRBJ2-1): EAGVAQSPRYKIIEKRQSVAFWCNPISGHATLYWYQQILGQGPKLLIQFQNNGVVDDSQLPKDRFSAERLKGVDSTLKIQPAKLEDSAVYLCASSYQTNEQFFGPGTRLTVL.

The J gene is TRBJ2-5, the V gene TRBV28; no definite D call. Trimming cost V 3 bases and J 1 base, with 9 bases left between them. Germline V gives CDR1 MDHEN, CDR2 SYDVKM. The CDR3 length is 14 residues. The CDR3 reads CASSLRRPQETQYF. CDR3 nucleotides: TGTGCCAGCAGTTTGCGGCGTCCCCAAGAGACCCAGTACTTC.

V gene TRBV5-1 combines with J gene TRBJ2-3; D gene unclear. The V and J ends lost 0 bases and 4 bases respectively, with 9 bases between them. Looked up from germline, CDR1 is SGHRS and CDR2 is YFSETQ. There are 14 residues in the CDR3. In nucleotides, the CDR3 is TGCGCCAGCAGCTTGGAAAAGAAATCAGATACGCAGTATTTT. Its translation is CASSLEKKSDTQYF.

The CDR3 reads CASMDPPGTGGYEQYF. DNA of the CDR3: TGTGCCAGCATGGATCCCCCCGGGACAGGGGGTTACGAGCAGTACTTC. The V gene is TRBV28, the J gene TRBJ2-7, with 11 bases fitting TRBD1. Per germline, CDR1 MDHEN and CDR2 SYDVKM. The CDR3 is 16 residues long. Trimming at V came to 7 bases and at J to 4 bases, leaving 12 bases not matched to a gene.